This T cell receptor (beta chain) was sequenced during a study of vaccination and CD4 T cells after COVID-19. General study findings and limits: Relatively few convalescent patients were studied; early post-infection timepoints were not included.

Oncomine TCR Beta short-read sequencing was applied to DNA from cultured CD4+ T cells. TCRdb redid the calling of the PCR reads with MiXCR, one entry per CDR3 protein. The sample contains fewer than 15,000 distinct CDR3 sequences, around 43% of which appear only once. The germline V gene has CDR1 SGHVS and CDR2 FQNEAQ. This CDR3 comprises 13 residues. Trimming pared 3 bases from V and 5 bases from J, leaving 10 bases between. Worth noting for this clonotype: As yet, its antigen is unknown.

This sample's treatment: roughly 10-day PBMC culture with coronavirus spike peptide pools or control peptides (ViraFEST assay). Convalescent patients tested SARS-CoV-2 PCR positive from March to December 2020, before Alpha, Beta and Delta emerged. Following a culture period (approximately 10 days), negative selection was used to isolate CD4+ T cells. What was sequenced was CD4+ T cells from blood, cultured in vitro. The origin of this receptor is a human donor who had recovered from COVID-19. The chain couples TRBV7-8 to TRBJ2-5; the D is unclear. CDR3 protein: CASSLLARETQYF. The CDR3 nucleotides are TGTGCCAGCAGCTTGCTGGCTCGGGAGACCCAGTACTTC.